The subject of this entry is one TCR beta chain. The target antigen is unknown. This CDR3 region has 18 residues. The V segment lost 5 bases and the J segment 4 bases; nucleotides outside the gene matches: 18. The V gene's germline CDR1 is MNHEY and CDR2 SMNVEV (reference sequence). This entry comes from a study of cytomegalovirus exposure and HLA in healthy donors. General study points: Being productive about 87% or about 30% of the time was typical of most TCR beta V segments in an earlier analysis. Most likely, a cluster of highly shared sequence variants arose as a sequencing artifact. The study carried out a later analysis of TCR beta sequences. It associated around 17,000 of them with specific HLA alleles at a false discovery rate of 0.05.

With 60 Vbeta and 13 Jbeta primers, the PCR was carried out. Here immunoSEQ multiplex PCR was the method, and the copy in TCRdb shows in-frame clones only, minus some. Of 130,000 or so clones detected, about 80% appear once; the ten largest clones hold about 3.4%. This receptor was taken from a man aged 30 to 39 in good health and CMV-seronegative. The chain has TRBV27 and TRBJ1-2, with 8 bases identical to TRBD1. Sequenced sample: PBMCs. CDR3 DNA sequence: TGTGCCAGCAGTCACAGGGGGACAAGGGGAGTAGGTGGCTATGGCTACACCTTC. This codes for CASSHRGTRGVGGYGYTF.